The 21 T cell receptor beta chains given below trace back to one sample, sequenced in a study of T cells expressing NK-cell markers. TCRdb re-analyzed the 5' RACE reads; it lists each CDR3 protein once, without DNA. The table gives some 390,000 distinct CDR3 sequences; the top ten clones make up approximately 12% of it. Sequencing used blood T cells: a sorted CD56 or NKG2C T cell subset, CD4+ or CD8+ T cells, or bulk PBMC T cells (not recorded which). The origin of the receptors is a woman aged 50 to 60 in good health.

This chain joins TRBV4-2 and TRBJ2-1; the D call from TCRdb, TRBD2, cannot be confirmed without DNA. CDR3 size: 17 residues. The germline CDR1 and CDR2 sequences are LGHNA and YNFKEQ. Here the CDR3 reads CASSQERLVLGDNEQFF.

The gene calls are TRBV12-3 or TRBV12-4 and TRBJ2-6. This CDR3 is 16 amino acids long. Here the CDR3 reads CASSWSLGAGANVLTF.

The chain links TRBV7-6 to TRBJ2-6; absent DNA, TCRdb's TRBD1 call cannot be checked. CDR1 and CDR2 (germline): SGHVS, FNYEAQ. There are 19 residues in the CDR3. CDR3 residues: CASSSESRDIISGANVLTF.

The chain recombines TRBV29-1 with TRBJ2-7. The CDR3 is 15 amino acids. Per the germline V gene, CDR1 is SQVTM and CDR2 is ANQGSEA. CDR3 residues: CSVAVIRGTSYEQYF.

The chain employs TRBV5-1 and TRBJ1-4. In germline, CDR1 is SGHRS, CDR2 YFSETQ. CDR3 length: 15 residues. The CDR3 region is CASSFGQRMNEKLFF.

The chain carries TRBV3-1 and TRBJ2-1; the D call of TRBD2 rests on TCRdb alone, since no DNA is present to check it. This CDR3 has 20 amino acids. CDR1 and CDR2 from the germline V gene are LGHDT and YNNKEL (reference sequence). The CDR3 is CASSQLLAGGHNLSYNEQFF.

The CDR3 sequence: CASSQDRGETQYF. The J gene is TRBJ2-5, the V gene TRBV3-1; TCRdb names TRBD1, which stays unverified in the absence of DNA. The CDR3 extends over 13 amino acids. From germline, CDR1 is LGHDT and CDR2 YNNKEL (reference sequence).

V gene TRBV11-3 combines with J gene TRBJ2-3; the TRBD2 assignment by TCRdb is unverifiable without DNA. CDR3 length: 16 amino acids. Per germline, CDR1 SGHNT and CDR2 YENEEA. The CDR3 protein is CASSLQLAGGPDTQYF.

The rearrangement links TRBV5-1 to TRBJ2-1; TCRdb returns TRBD2, unconfirmable since there is no DNA. The CDR3 loop spans 16 amino acids. Germline CDR1 reads SGHRS; CDR2 reads YFSETQ. CDR3 amino acids: CASSLGDNSGVNEQFF. The full variable domain, completed using reference TRBV5-1 and TRBJ2-1, is KAGVTQTPRYLIKTRGQQVTLSCSPISGHRSVSWYQQTPGQGLQFLFEYFSETQRNKGNFPGRFSGRQFSNSRSEMNVSTLELGDSALYLCASSLGDNSGVNEQFFGPGTRLTVL.

This chain connects TRBV5-4 to TRBJ1-1; TCRdb calls TRBD1, which cannot be checked without DNA. The germline V gene encodes CDR1 SGHNT and CDR2 YYREEE (reference sequence). The CDR3 spans 15 residues. CDR3: CASSLGGRGRGEAFF.

The V gene is TRBV11-1, the J gene TRBJ2-1; without DNA, the TCRdb call of TRBD2 cannot be checked. Looked up from germline, CDR1 is SGHAT and CDR2 is FQDESV (reference sequence). The CDR3 loop spans 18 amino acids. The CDR3 here is CASSLGLSGRFMYNEQFF.

The CDR3 reads CSAGWGLAGGTDTQYF. The rearrangement joins TRBV20-1 to TRBJ2-3; TCRdb proposes TRBD2, but this gene call is untestable without DNA. This CDR3 has 16 amino acids. Germline lookup yields CDR1 DFQATT and CDR2 SNEGSKA (reference sequence).

The V call is TRBV12-3 or TRBV12-4, the J call TRBJ1-5; TCRdb selects TRBD1, and the lack of DNA leaves this call unchecked. The CDR3 contains 15 residues. This CDR3 reads CASRRSGQLNQPQHF.

The J gene is TRBJ2-1, the V gene TRBV5-1; TCRdb names TRBD1, which stays unverified in the absence of DNA. Germline assignment: CDR1 SGHRS and CDR2 YFSETQ. The CDR3 loop spans 14 amino acids. This CDR3 reads CASSAGQGSVEQFF.

V usage is TRBV5-1 and J usage is TRBJ2-1; TCRdb outputs TRBD2, but without DNA this stays unchecked. CDR3 length equals 16 residues. Germline values: CDR1 SGHRS, CDR2 YFSETQ. The CDR3 protein is CASSSYPGLAPNEQFF.

The V call is TRBV20-1, the J call TRBJ2-1; the D gene TCRdb calls, TRBD2, cannot be checked with no DNA. The germline gives CDR1 DFQATT, CDR2 SNEGSKA (reference sequence). The CDR3 sequence is 15 residues long. This CDR3 is CSAMQRELFYNEQFF.

The chain employs TRBV7-2 and TRBJ2-5; TCRdb designates TRBD2, a call that cannot be tested without DNA. There are 13 residues in the CDR3. CDR1 and CDR2 from the germline V gene are SGHTA and FQGNSA. CDR3 sequence: CASRKEARETQYF.

The V gene is TRBV5-1, the J gene TRBJ2-7; the D call of TRBD2 rests on TCRdb alone, since no DNA is present to check it. Looked up from germline, CDR1 is SGHRS and CDR2 is YFSETQ. The CDR3 sequence is 14 residues long. Here the CDR3 reads CASKSTSGYYEQYF.

This chain connects TRBV29-1 to TRBJ2-7; the D call from TCRdb, TRBD2, cannot be confirmed without DNA. Germline values: CDR1 SQVTM, CDR2 ANQGSEA. This CDR3 spans 13 amino acids. CDR3: CSVAPGTSYEQYF.

The chain employs TRBV13 and TRBJ2-7; with no DNA, the TCRdb D assignment of TRBD2 cannot be verified. CDR1 and CDR2 from the germline V gene are PRHDT and FYEKMQ (reference sequence). The CDR3 extends over 14 amino acids. The CDR3 loop is CASSSSSGSYEQYF.

The chain links TRBV29-1 to TRBJ1-2; the D gene TCRdb calls, TRBD1, cannot be checked with no DNA. This CDR3 comprises 13 residues. The V gene's germline CDR1 is SQVTM and CDR2 ANQGSEA. CDR3 sequence reads: CSGGQGLNYGYTF.